This T cell receptor (beta chain) was captured by sequencing in a study of T-cell memory formation after mild COVID-19. Whole-study findings and limits: The authors did not confirm SARS-CoV-2 specificity of second-wave clones peaking day 37.

This CDR3 spans 15 amino acids. V was trimmed by 4 bases and J by 4 bases, leaving 14 bases between them. The germline V gene encodes CDR1 SGHRS and CDR2 YFSETQ. 5'RACE primed at constant segments yielded TCR alpha and TCR beta cDNA libraries bearing sample barcodes and UMIs. TCRdb called the 5' RACE reads again in MiXCR, with one record for every CDR3 protein. The sample holds some 40,000 distinct CDR3 sequences, 6.1% seen once. This clonotype has at least ten counts. What it binds is not known. Sequenced material: PBMCs or a T cell subset sorted from them (not recorded which). This receptor was taken from an adult who had mild COVID-19 (a few samples of this study predate the infection). Cell type and time point are not known. The V gene is TRBV5-1, the J gene TRBJ2-2; tentatively, D is TRBD2 (5 bases). This chain's CDR3 is CASSEGVGSTGELFF. CDR3 DNA: TGCGCCAGCAGCGAGGGCGTGGGGAGCACCGGGGAGCTGTTTTTT.